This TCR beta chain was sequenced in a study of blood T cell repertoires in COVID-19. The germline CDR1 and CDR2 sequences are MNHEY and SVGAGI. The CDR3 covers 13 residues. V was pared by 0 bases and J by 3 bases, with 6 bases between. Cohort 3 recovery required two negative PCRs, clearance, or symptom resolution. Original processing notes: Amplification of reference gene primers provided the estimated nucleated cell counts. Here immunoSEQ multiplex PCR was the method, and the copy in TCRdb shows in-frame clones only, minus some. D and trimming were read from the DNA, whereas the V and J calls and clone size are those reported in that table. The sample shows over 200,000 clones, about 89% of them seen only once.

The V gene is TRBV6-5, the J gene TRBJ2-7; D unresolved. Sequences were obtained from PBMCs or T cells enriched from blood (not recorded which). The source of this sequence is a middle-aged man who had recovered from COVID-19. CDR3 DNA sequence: TGTGCCAGCAGTTACTCTGCCAGCTACGAGCAGTACTTC. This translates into CASSYSASYEQYF.